The source of this TCR beta chain is a study of blood T cell repertoires in COVID-19. Here immunoSEQ multiplex PCR was the method, and the copy in TCRdb shows in-frame clones only, minus some. Of 250,000 to 350,000 clones listed, around 90% were seen once; the top ten hold about 1.7%. Recruitment covered about two dozen US areas and drew participants whose ages spanned roughly 18 to 95 years. Donors were grouped by their self-reported clinical history. Specimen: PBMCs or T cells enriched from blood (not recorded which). This receptor was identified in a woman under 30 with acute COVID-19.

CDR3 residues: CASRHRGQGDYGYTF. The CDR3, as DNA: TGTGCCAGCAGGCACCGGGGACAGGGGGATTATGGCTACACCTTC. The rearrangement links TRBV6-5 to TRBJ1-2; 11 bases line up with TRBD1. CDR1 MNHEY and CDR2 SVGAGI come from the germline V gene. This CDR3 has 15 residues. J was trimmed by 5 bases and V by 6 bases; bases with no gene match: 8.